The clone carrying this T cell receptor beta chain was observed at least ten times. TCR beta CDR3 region amplification was performed from RNA transcripts. HTBI primers drove first-round RT-PCR of the TCR CDR3. One entry per CDR3 protein results from TCRdb running MiXCR on the multiplex PCR reads. The data hold hundreds of thousands of distinct CDR3 sequences, with roughly 14% observed a single time. The ends were cut back, 0 bases at V and 1 base at J, with 7 bases in the middle. Germline values: CDR1 SGDLS, CDR2 YYNGEE. The CDR3 runs 14 residues. For the diagnoses, clinical symptoms, serum thyroxine and TRAb, thyroid ultrasound and orbital computed tomography were used. This sample was included in a study of T cells in Graves' hyperthyroidism and ophthalmopathy.

Sequences were obtained from blood. This TCR was sampled from a man between 18 and 29 years old with Graves' ophthalmopathy. This sequence joins TRBV9 and TRBJ2-5, with D hard to call. In DNA, the CDR3 is TGTGCCAGCAGCGTAGGCTTCATCCAAGAGACCCAGTACTTC. It yields the protein CASSVGFIQETQYF. The full variable domain, rest sourced from reference TRBV9 and TRBJ2-5, is DSGVTQTPKHLITATGQRVTLRCSPRSGDLSVYWYQQSLDQGLQFLIQYYNGEERAKGNILERFSAQQFPDLHSELNLSSLELGDSALYFCASSVGFIQETQYFGPGTRLLVL.